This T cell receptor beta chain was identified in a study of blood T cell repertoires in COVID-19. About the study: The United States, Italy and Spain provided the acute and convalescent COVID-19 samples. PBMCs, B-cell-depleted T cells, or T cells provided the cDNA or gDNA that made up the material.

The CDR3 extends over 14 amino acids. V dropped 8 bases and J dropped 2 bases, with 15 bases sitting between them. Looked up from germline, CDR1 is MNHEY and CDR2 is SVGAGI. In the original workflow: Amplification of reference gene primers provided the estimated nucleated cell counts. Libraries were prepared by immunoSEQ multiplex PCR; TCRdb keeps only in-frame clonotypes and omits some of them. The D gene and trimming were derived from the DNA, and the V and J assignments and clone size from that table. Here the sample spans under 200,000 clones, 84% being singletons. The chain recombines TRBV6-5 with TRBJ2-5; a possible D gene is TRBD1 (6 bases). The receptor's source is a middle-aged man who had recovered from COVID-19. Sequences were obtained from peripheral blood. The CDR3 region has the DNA TGTGCCAGCCGACACACAGGGCAGCAAGAGACCCAGTACTTC. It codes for CASRHTGQQETQYF.